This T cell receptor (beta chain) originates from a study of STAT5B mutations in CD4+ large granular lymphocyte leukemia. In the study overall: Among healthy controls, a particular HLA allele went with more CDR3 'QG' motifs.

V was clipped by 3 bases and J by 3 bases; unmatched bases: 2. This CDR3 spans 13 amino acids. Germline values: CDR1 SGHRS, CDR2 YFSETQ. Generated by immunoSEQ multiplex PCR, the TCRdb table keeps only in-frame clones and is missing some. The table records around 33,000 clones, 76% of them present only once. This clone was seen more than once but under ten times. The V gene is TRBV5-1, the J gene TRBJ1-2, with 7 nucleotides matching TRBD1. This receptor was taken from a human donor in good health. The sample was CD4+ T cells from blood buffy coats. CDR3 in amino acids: CASSSGGDYGYTF. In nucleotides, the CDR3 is TGCGCCAGCAGCTCAGGGGGTGACTATGGCTACACCTTC. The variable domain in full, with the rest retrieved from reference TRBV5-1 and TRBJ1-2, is KAGVTQTPRYLIKTRGQQVTLSCSPISGHRSVSWYQQTPGQGLQFLFEYFSETQRNKGNFPGRFSGRQFSNSRSEMNVSTLELGDSALYLCASSSGGDYGYTFGSGTRLTVV.